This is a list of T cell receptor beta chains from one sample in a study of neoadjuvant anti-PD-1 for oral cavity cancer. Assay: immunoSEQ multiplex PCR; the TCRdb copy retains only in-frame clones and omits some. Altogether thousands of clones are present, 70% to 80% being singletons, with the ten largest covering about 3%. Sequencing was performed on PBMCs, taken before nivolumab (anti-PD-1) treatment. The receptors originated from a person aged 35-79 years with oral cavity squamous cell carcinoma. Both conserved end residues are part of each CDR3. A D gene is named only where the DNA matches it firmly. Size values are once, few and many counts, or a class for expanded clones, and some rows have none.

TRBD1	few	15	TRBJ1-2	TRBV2	TGTGCCAGCAGACCCTCGACAGGGGCCAACTATGGCTACACCTTC	CASRPSTGANYGYTF
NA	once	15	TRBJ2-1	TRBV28	TGTGCCAGCAGTTTTCGGGCCGGCGGGGCCAATGAGCAGTTCTTC	CASSFRAGGANEQFF
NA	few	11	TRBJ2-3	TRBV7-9	TGTGCCAGCAGTCGCACAGATACGCAGTATTTT	CASSRTDTQYF
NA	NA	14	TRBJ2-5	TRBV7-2	TGTGCCAGCAGCTTATCAGGGTACCAAGAGACCCAGTACTTC	CASSLSGYQETQYF
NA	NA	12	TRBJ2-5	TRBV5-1	TGCGCCAGCAGCTTGGGGCAAGAGACCCAGTACTTC	CASSLGQETQYF
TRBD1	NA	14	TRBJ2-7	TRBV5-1	TGCGCCAGCGGAAGGACAGGGGATTCTCGGGAGCAGTACTTC	CASGRTGDSREQYF
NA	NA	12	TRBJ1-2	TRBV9	TGTGCCAGCAGCACAAGGGGGTATGGCTACACCTTC	CASSTRGYGYTF
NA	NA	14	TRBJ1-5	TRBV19	TGTGCCAGTAGTAGGGGGGGCACTCCCCAGCCCCAGCATTTT	CASSRGGTPQPQHF
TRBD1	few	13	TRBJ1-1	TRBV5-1	TGCGCCAGCAGCGCAGGGGGCAAGGCTGAAGCTTTCTTT	CASSAGGKAEAFF
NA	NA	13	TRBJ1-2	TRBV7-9	TGTGCCAGCAGCTTGGACGGGGACTATGGCTACACCTTC	CASSLDGDYGYTF
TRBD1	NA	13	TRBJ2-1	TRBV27	TGTGCCAGCAGTGACAGGGTATACAATGAGCAGTTCTTC	CASSDRVYNEQFF
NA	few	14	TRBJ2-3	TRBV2	TGTGCCAGCAGTGAAGGGACAGCGACAGATACGCAGTATTTT	CASSEGTATDTQYF
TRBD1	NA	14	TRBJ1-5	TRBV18	TGTGCCAGCTCCGGGACAGGCAGCAATCAGCCCCAGCATTTT	CASSGTGSNQPQHF
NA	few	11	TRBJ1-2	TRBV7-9	TGTGCCAGCAGCTTATCACGTGGCTACACCTTC	CASSLSRGYTF
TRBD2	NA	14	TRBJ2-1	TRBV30	TGTGCCTGGGGTCACGGGGCGGGGGACAATGAGCAGTTCTTC	CAWGHGAGDNEQFF
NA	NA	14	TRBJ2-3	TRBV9	TGTGCCAGCAGCGTAGCCGGTAGCACAGATACGCAGTATTTT	CASSVAGSTDTQYF
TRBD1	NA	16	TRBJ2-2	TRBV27	TGTGCCAGCAGTTTAACATGGACAGGGAGAACCGGGGAGCTGTTTTTT	CASSLTWTGRTGELFF
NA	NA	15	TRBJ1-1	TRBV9	TGTGCCAGCAGCGTTGCGGGCGGGGGGAACACTGAAGCTTTCTTT	CASSVAGGGNTEAFF
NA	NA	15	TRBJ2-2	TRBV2	TGTGCCAGCAGTGTTAACAGGGCCAGTACCGGGGAGCTGTTTTTT	CASSVNRASTGELFF
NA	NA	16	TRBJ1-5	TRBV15	TGTGCCACCAGCAGAGAGCGAGGTGGTGGCAATCAGCCCCAGCATTTT	CATSRERGGGNQPQHF
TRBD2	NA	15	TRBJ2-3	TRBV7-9	TGTGCCAGCAGCCCAATAGCGGGGGCAGGAGATACGCAGTATTTT	CASSPIAGAGDTQYF
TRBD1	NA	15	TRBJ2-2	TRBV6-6	TGTGCCAGCAGCCTGACAGGGGATAATGGAGGGGAGCTGTTTTTT	CASSLTGDNGGELFF
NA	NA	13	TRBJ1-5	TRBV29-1	TGCAGCGCAGTACCCACCGGCAATCAGCCCCAGCATTTT	CSAVPTGNQPQHF
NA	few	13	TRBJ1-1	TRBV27	TGTGCCAGCAGTTTAACTTCGAACACTGAAGCTTTCTTT	CASSLTSNTEAFF
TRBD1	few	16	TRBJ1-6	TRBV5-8	TGTGCCAGCAGCTGGGGGGGCAGGGGGCCGAATTCACCCCTCCACTTT	CASSWGGRGPNSPLHF
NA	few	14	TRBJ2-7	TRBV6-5	TGTGCCAGCAGTTACGGGCGGAAACCTTACGAGCAGTACTTC	CASSYGRKPYEQYF
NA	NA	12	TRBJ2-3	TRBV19	TGTGCGGTGGGCGGTGGCACAGATACGCAGTATTTT	CAVGGGTDTQYF
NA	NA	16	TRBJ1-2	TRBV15	TGTGCCACCAGCAGATCCCGGGACCCTACTATTGGAGGCTACACCTTC	CATSRSRDPTIGGYTF
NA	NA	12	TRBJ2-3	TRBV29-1	TGCAGCGTTGGCGGGACCACAGATACGCAGTATTTT	CSVGGTTDTQYF
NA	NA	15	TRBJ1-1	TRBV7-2	TGTGCCAGCAGCTTAGAGGGGGACATGAACACTGAAGCTTTCTTT	CASSLEGDMNTEAFF
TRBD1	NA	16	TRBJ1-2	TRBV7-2	TGTGCCAGCAGCTTAGCGCGGACAGGGGGTACTGATGGCTACACCTTC	CASSLARTGGTDGYTF
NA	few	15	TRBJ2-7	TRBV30	TGTGCCTGGAGTTATGTAGCTACCTCTAAGGGCGAGCAGTACTTC	CAWSYVATSKGEQYF
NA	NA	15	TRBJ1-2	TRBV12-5	TGTGCTAGTGGTTTGGTAACGTCAGTTAACTATGGCTACACCTTC	CASGLVTSVNYGYTF
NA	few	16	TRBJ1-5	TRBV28	TGTGCCAGCAGTCCCCGGGGGGGGGTTGGCAATCAGCCCCAGCATTTT	CASSPRGGVGNQPQHF
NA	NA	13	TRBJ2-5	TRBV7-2	TGTGCCAGCAGCTCGACACCCTCGGAGACCCAGTACTTC	CASSSTPSETQYF
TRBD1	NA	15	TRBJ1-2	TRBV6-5	TGTGCCAGCACTCGACAGGGGGGACCCAACTATGGCTACACCTTC	CASTRQGGPNYGYTF
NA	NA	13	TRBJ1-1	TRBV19	TGTGCCAGTAGTTACCCGGGGGTTACTGAAGCTTTCTTT	CASSYPGVTEAFF
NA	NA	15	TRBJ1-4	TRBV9	TGTGCCAGCAGCGTAGGGCCAGGGGTAGGAGAAAAACTGTTTTTT	CASSVGPGVGEKLFF
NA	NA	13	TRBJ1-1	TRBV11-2	TGTGCCAGCAGCAGCACGCCGAACACTGAAGCTTTCTTT	CASSSTPNTEAFF
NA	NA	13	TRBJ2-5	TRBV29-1	TGCAGCGTTGCCGCACAGCGAAAAGAGACCCAGTACTTC	CSVAAQRKETQYF
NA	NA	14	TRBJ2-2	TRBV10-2	TGCGCCAGCAGTGACCCGGGGCGCACCGGGGAGCTGTTTTTT	CASSDPGRTGELFF
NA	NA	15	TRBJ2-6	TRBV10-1	TGCGCCAGCAGTGAGGCGCGGGCTGGGGCCAACGTCCTGACTTTC	CASSEARAGANVLTF
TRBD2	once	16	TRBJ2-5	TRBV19	TGTGCCAGTAGTTCGCAAGCGGGGAGAATCCAAGAGACCCAGTACTTC	CASSSQAGRIQETQYF